The T cell receptor (beta chain) described here comes from a study of T cells in localized non-small cell lung cancer. Germline V gene data show CDR1 as MNHEY and CDR2 as SMNVEV (reference sequence). Unmatched junction bases numbered 11, after V lost 7 bases and J lost 3 bases. The CDR3 runs to 17 residues. About this clone: Its antigen is still unknown.

Whole-study results and caveats: Researchers found a median approximately 60 of the top 100 tumor clones in adjacent lung.

Sequencing used immunoSEQ multiplex PCR; TCRdb keeps in-frame clones, though not all of them. The sample yields 23,000 or so clones, approximately 86% seen once. The specimen comprised peripheral blood mononuclear cells, sampled before any cancer treatment. The TCR sequence derives from a male donor aged 60 or older with stage II lung adenocarcinoma. This chain links TRBV27 with TRBJ1-4, with 10 bases that match TRBD1. The CDR3 nucleotides read TGTGCCAGCACCCCGACGGCCGACAGGGGGCCTAATGAAAAACTGTTTTTT. Translated: CASTPTADRGPNEKLFF.